This TCR beta chain is drawn from a study of cytomegalovirus exposure and HLA in healthy donors. 60 Vbeta and 13 Jbeta primers were used in PCR. The data were produced by immunoSEQ multiplex PCR, yet TCRdb's version contains in-frame clones alone and is incomplete. In the table there are about 140,000 clones, 65% to 70% of which are singletons. Germline values: CDR1 SQVTM, CDR2 ANQGSEA. The trim removed 7 bases at V and 6 bases at J, leaving 8 bases unmatched. There are 13 residues in the CDR3. This TCR was sampled from a man aged 30 to 45 in good health and CMV-seropositive. The chain has TRBV29-1 and TRBJ2-1, with 8 bases matching TRBD1. The sample comprised PBMCs. The CDR3 DNA reads as TGCAGCGGATCTCAGACAGGGGTCAATGAGCAGTTCTTC. This sequence encodes CSGSQTGVNEQFF.